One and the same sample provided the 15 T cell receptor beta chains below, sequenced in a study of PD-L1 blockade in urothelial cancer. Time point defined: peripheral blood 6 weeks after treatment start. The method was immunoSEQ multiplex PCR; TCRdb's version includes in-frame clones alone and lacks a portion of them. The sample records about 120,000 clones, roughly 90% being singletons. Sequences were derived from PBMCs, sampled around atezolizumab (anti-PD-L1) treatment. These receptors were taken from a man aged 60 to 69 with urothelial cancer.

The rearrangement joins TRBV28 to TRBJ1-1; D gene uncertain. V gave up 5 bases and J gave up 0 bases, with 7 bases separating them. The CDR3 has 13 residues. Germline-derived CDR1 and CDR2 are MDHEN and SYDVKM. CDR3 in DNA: TGTGCCAGCAGTGATGAGATGAACACTGAAGCTTTCTTT. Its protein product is CASSDEMNTEAFF.

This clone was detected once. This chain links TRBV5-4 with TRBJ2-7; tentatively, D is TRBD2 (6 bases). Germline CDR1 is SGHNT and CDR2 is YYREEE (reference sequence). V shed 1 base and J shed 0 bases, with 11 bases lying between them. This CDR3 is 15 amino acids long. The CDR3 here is CASSLSRGSSYEQYF. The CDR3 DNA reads TGTGCCAGCAGCTTGTCGCGGGGTAGCTCCTACGAGCAGTACTTC.

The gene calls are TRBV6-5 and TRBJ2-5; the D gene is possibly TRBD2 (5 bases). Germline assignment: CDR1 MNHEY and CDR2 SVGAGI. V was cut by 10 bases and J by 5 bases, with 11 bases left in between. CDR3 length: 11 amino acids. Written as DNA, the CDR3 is TGTGCCACCCGGGAAGGCGAGACCCAGTACTTC. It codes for CATREGETQYF.

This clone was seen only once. CDR3 sequence reads: CATAGSGNEQFF. In nucleotides, the CDR3 is TGCGCCACCGCGGGTTCTGGAAATGAGCAGTTCTTC. The rearrangement joins TRBV4-1 to TRBJ2-1, with a weak D call TRBD2 (5 bases). The CDR3 has 12 amino acids. Germline loops: CDR1 MGHRA, CDR2 YSYEKL. V lost 10 bases and J lost 7, with 14 bases in between.

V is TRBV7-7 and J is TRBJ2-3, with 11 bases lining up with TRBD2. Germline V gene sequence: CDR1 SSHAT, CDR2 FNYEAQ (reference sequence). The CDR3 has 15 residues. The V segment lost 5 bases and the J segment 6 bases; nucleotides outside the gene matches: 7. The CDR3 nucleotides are TGTGCCAGCAGCCCTAGCGGGGGGCCAGCGGATACGCAGTATTTT. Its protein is CASSPSGGPADTQYF.

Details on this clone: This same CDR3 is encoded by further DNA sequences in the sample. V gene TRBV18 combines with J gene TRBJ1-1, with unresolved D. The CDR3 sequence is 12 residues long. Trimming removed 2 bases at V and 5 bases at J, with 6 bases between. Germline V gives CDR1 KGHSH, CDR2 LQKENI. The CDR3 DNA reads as TGTGCCAGCTCACCAAGAGAGACTGAAGCTTTCTTT. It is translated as CASSPRETEAFF.

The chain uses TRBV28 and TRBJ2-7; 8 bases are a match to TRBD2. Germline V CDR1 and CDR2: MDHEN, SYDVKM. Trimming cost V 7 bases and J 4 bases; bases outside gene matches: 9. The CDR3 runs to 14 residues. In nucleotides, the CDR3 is TGTGCCAGCATCCGCTCCGGGGGGGAATACGAGCAGTACTTC. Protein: CASIRSGGEYEQYF.

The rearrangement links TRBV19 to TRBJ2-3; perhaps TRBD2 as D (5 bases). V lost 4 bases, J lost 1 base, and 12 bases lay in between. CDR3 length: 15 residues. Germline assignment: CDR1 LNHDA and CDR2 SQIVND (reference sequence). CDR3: CASSRRTQGTDTQYF. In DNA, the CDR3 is TGTGCCAGTAGTAGACGGACTCAAGGCACAGATACGCAGTATTTT.

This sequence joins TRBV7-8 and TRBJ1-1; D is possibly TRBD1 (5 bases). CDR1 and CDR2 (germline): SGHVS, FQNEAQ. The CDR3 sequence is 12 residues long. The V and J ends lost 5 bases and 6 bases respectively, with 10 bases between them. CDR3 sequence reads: CASSRGRPEAFF. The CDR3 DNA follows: TGTGCCAGCAGCAGGGGTCGACCTGAAGCTTTCTTT.

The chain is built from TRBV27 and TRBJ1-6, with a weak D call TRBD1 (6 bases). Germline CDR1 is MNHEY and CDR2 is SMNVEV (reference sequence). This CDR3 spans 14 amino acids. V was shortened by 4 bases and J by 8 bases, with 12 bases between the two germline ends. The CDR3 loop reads CASSWTRGYSPLHF. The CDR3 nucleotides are TGTGCCAGCAGTTGGACCAGGGGCTATTCACCCCTCCACTTT.

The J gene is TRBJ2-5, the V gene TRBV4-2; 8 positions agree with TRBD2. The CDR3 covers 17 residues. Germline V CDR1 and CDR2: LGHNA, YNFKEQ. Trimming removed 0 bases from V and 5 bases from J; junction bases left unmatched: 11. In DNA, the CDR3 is TGTGCCAGCAGCCAAGATATAAGCGGGGGACGGTTGGAGACCCAGTACTTC. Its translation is CASSQDISGGRLETQYF.

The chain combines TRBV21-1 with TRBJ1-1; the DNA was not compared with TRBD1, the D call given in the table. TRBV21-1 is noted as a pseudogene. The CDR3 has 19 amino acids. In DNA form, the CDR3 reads TGTGCCAGCAGCAAAGAAGGGGACAGGGTAATTAGATCGTATACTGAAGCTTTCTTT. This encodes CASSKEGDRVIRSYTEAFF.

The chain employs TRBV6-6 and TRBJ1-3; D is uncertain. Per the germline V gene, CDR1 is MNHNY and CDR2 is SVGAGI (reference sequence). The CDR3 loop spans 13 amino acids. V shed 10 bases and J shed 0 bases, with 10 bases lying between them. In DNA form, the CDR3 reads TGTGCCACCGCGGTGAACTCTGGAAACACCATATATTTT. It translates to CATAVNSGNTIYF.

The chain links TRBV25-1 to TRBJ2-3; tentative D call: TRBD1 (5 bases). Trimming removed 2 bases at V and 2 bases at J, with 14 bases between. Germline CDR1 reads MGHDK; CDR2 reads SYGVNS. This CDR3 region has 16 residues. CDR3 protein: CASSEMGRGDTDTQYF. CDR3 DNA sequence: TGTGCCAGCAGTGAAATGGGAAGGGGTGACACAGATACGCAGTATTTT.

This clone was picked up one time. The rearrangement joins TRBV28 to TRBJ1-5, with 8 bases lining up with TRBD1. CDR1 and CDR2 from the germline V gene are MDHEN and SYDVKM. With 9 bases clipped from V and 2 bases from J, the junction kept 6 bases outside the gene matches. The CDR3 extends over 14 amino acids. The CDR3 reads CARYRGVGNQPQHF. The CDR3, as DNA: TGTGCCAGGTACAGGGGGGTGGGCAATCAGCCCCAGCATTTT.